The 25 T cell receptor beta chains given below trace back to one sample, sequenced in a study of blood T cell repertoires in COVID-19. This table comes from immunoSEQ multiplex PCR, and its TCRdb copy is limited to in-frame clones, with some not included. The table lists 150,000 to 200,000 clones, 70% to 90% of them singletons. Source material: peripheral blood. The receptors originated from a woman aged 60-70 years with COVID-19, enrolled during active disease.

The genes are TRBV3-1 (or the pseudogene TRBV3-2) and TRBJ1-2; D gene ambiguous. Germline V gene sequence: CDR1 LGHDT, CDR2 YNNKEL (reference sequence). The V and J ends lost 2 bases and 1 base respectively, with 5 bases between them. CDR3 length equals 13 residues. DNA of the CDR3: TGTGCCAGCAGCCAAATAAATAACTATGGCTACACCTTC. Its translation: CASSQINNYGYTF.

This chain uses TRBV15 with TRBJ2-7; 13 positions match TRBD2. The CDR3 totals 15 residues. With V trimmed by 1 base and J by 5 bases, 2 bases remained unmatched. Germline assignment: CDR1 LNHNV and CDR2 YYDKDF (reference sequence). CDR3 nucleotide sequence: TGTGCCACCAGCAGAGTCGGACTAGCGGGAGACGAGCAGTACTTC. This translates into CATSRVGLAGDEQYF.

J is TRBJ1-2 and V is TRBV7-9; D ambiguous. CDR1 is SEHNR, CDR2 FQNEAQ, per germline (reference sequence). V was shortened by 2 bases and J by 4 bases, with 14 bases between the two germline ends. This CDR3 region has 15 residues. The CDR3 here is CASSLYGVEFYGYTF. The CDR3 nucleotides read TGTGCCAGCAGCTTATACGGAGTTGAGTTCTATGGCTACACCTTC.

The gene calls are TRBV7-9 and TRBJ2-1; the D is unclear. Deletions cut 5 bases from V and 0 bases from J, with 5 bases between. Germline V gives CDR1 SEHNR, CDR2 FQNEAQ (reference sequence). The CDR3 loop spans 13 amino acids. CDR3 bases: TGTGCCAGCAGCATCAGCTCCTACAATGAGCAGTTCTTC. This codes for CASSISSYNEQFF.

The chain uses TRBV4-3 and TRBJ1-1; D is uncertain. V was cut by 0 bases and J by 4 bases, with 9 bases left in between. Germline V gene lookup returns CDR1 LGHNA and CDR2 YSLEER. The CDR3 is 14 amino acids. CDR3 DNA sequence: TGCGCCAGCAGCCAAGATCAGAGGCTCACTGAAGCTTTCTTT. Translation gives CASSQDQRLTEAFF.

This chain joins TRBV20-1 and TRBJ1-1; D not certain. The CDR3 length is 11 residues. V lost 6 bases and J 1 base, leaving 6 bases between the germline ends. Germline V gene sequence: CDR1 DFQATT, CDR2 SNEGSKA (reference sequence). CDR3 residues: CSALGNTEAFF. The CDR3 nucleotides are TGCAGTGCCCTCGGGAACACTGAAGCTTTCTTT.

The chain carries TRBV9 and TRBJ2-4, with TRBD2 matching over 10 bases. Germline V gives CDR1 SGDLS, CDR2 YYNGEE. CDR3 length: 16 residues. J was trimmed by 7 bases and V by 0 bases; bases with no gene match: 7. CDR3: CASSVEVTSGRNIQYF. In DNA, the CDR3 is TGTGCCAGCAGCGTAGAGGTGACTAGCGGGCGTAACATTCAGTACTTC.

CDR3 region: CASSSASGLYEQYF. Written as DNA, the CDR3 is TGTGCCAGCAGCTCGGCCTCCGGACTCTACGAGCAGTACTTC. The chain carries TRBV7-2 and TRBJ2-7; D is perhaps TRBD2 (5 bases). CDR1 and CDR2 from the germline V gene are SGHTA and FQGNSA. Trimming stripped 4 bases from V and 3 bases from J, with 13 bases between. The CDR3 is 14 amino acids.

This rearrangement joins TRBV2 to TRBJ1-6; 10 bases align to TRBD1. Germline CDR1 reads SNHLY; CDR2 reads FYNNEI. V gave up 6 bases and J gave up 8 bases; unmatched junction bases: 1. The CDR3 covers 13 residues. DNA for the CDR3: TGTGCCAGCAGAGGGACAGGGGATTCACCCCTCCACTTT. Its translation is CASRGTGDSPLHF.

The chain uses TRBV7-8 and TRBJ2-2; D is ambiguous. The CDR3 spans 15 residues. The germline V gene has CDR1 SGHVS and CDR2 FQNEAQ. V was cut by 4 bases and J by 1 base, with 10 bases left in between. The DNA for the CDR3 is TGTGCCAGCAGCTCCAGACTGGGGAACACCGGGGAGCTGTTTTTT. Protein: CASSSRLGNTGELFF.

This chain uses TRBV6-5 with TRBJ1-1, with D possibly matching TRBD1 (5 bases). CDR1 is MNHEY, CDR2 SVGAGI, per germline. This CDR3 comprises 14 residues. V was clipped by 7 bases and J by 1 base, with 13 bases between them. The DNA of the CDR3 is TGTGCCAGCACCCCCCCGACAGAGAACACTGAAGCTTTCTTT. Encoded protein: CASTPPTENTEAFF.

The rearrangement joins TRBV27 to TRBJ2-7; TRBD1 matches at 10 bases. The germline gives CDR1 MNHEY, CDR2 SMNVEV (reference sequence). The V gene end was trimmed by 5 bases and the J gene end by 2 bases; junction bases not matched to a gene: 3. CDR3 length: 14 amino acids. CDR3 DNA sequence: TGTGCCAGCAGTCTTGGGACAGGGGCCTACGAGCAGTACTTC. This encodes CASSLGTGAYEQYF.

The genes are TRBV11-3 and TRBJ2-7, with a tentative D call TRBD1 (5 bases). The CDR3 length is 15 residues. The V gene lost 5 bases and the J gene lost 0 bases, with 14 bases spanning the gap. Germline V gene data show CDR1 as SGHNT and CDR2 as YENEEA. DNA of the CDR3: TGTGCCAGCAGCCCTCGTGGGGCCAGCTCCTACGAGCAGTACTTC. It is translated as CASSPRGASSYEQYF.

This chain joins TRBV19 and TRBJ2-6; TRBD2 is a possible D gene (6 bases). CDR1 is LNHDA and CDR2 is SQIVND in the germline V gene (reference sequence). The CDR3 covers 14 residues. The germline V and J ends were trimmed by 6 bases and 2 bases, with 8 bases remaining between them. The CDR3: CASSRGTGANVLTF. For the CDR3, the DNA is TGTGCCAGTAGCCGGGGGACTGGGGCCAACGTCCTGACTTTC. The whole variable domain, remainder taken from reference TRBV19 and TRBJ2-6, is DGGITQSPKYLFRKEGQNVTLSCEQNLNHDAMYWYRQDPGQGLRLIYYSQIVNDFQKGDIAEGYSVSREKKESFPLTVTSAQKNPTAFYLCASSRGTGANVLTFGAGSRLTVL.

The DNA of the CDR3 is TGTGCCAGCAGCGGGGGGACTAGCGGGAGGGCCCTGGAGACCCAGTACTTC. Residues: CASSGGTSGRALETQYF. This chain uses TRBV9 with TRBJ2-5; 16 bases fit TRBD2. The CDR3 extends over 17 amino acids. The junction had 7 bases not matched to a gene; V was cut back by 3 bases and J by 5 bases. The germline CDR1 and CDR2 sequences are SGDLS and YYNGEE.

The V call is TRBV19, the J call TRBJ2-2, with D perhaps TRBD1 (6 bases). The V end was cut by 4 bases, the J end by 4 bases, with 16 bases between. Germline CDR1 LNHDA, CDR2 SQIVND (reference sequence). The CDR3 totals 16 residues. The CDR3 region has the DNA TGTGCCAGTAGTACCGAGACAGGATACCCCACCGGGGAGCTGTTTTTT. Protein product: CASSTETGYPTGELFF.

The chain couples TRBV6-2 or TRBV6-3 to TRBJ2-7; D is possibly TRBD2 (5 bases). Trimming stripped 2 bases from V and 0 bases from J, with 14 bases between. The CDR3 extends over 16 amino acids. Germline V gene sequence: CDR1 MNHEY, CDR2 SVGEGT. In nucleotides, the CDR3 is TGTGCCAGCAGTTACCCCGGCGGAGGATTCTCCTACGAGCAGTACTTC. It translates to CASSYPGGGFSYEQYF.

CDR3 loop: CASSPDFGDKNIQYF. CDR3 sequence (DNA): TGTGCCAGCAGCCCAGACTTCGGCGACAAAAACATTCAGTACTTC. The chain carries TRBV11-2 and TRBJ2-4; D is unresolved. Germline loops: CDR1 SGHAT, CDR2 FQNNGV. V was pared by 5 bases and J by 3 bases, with 14 bases between. This CDR3 comprises 15 residues.

V usage is TRBV6-5 and J usage is TRBJ1-5; 8 bases map to TRBD1. From germline, CDR1 is MNHEY and CDR2 SVGAGI. The CDR3 is made up of 16 amino acids. With 0 bases clipped from V and 5 bases from J, the junction kept 6 bases outside the gene matches. CDR3 region: CASSYSAPGGHQPQHF. The CDR3 DNA sequence: TGTGCCAGCAGTTACTCAGCGCCAGGGGGCCATCAGCCCCAGCATTTT.

A few counts support this clone. V gene TRBV28 combines with J gene TRBJ2-2; a weak D match, TRBD2 (6 bases). CDR3 length equals 17 residues. The V and J ends lost 4 bases and 7 bases respectively, with 22 bases between them. Germline CDR1 MDHEN, CDR2 SYDVKM. The CDR3 bases are TGTGCCAGCAGTTCCGCCGGGACTCAAAGGATTAGCGGGGAGCTGTTTTTT. Translated: CASSSAGTQRISGELFF.

This chain joins TRBV7-2 and TRBJ1-1, with 8 bases fitting TRBD1. This CDR3 region has 18 residues. Trimming cost V 1 base and J 3 bases; bases outside gene matches: 13. Germline loops: CDR1 SGHTA, CDR2 FQGNSA. CDR3 coding DNA: TGTGCCAGCAGCTTAGTTGACCGGGTCACAGGGGGTCACACTGAAGCTTTCTTT. Its translation is CASSLVDRVTGGHTEAFF.

J is TRBJ1-1 and V is TRBV7-9; a possible D gene is TRBD1 (5 bases). This CDR3 has 15 amino acids. From germline, CDR1 is SEHNR and CDR2 FQNEAQ (reference sequence). V was pared by 6 bases and J by 5 bases, with 19 bases between. The CDR3 nucleotides read TGTGCCAGCAGACTTAGAGATGGGGCGGGAACTGAAGCTTTCTTT. This gives the protein CASRLRDGAGTEAFF.

The V call is TRBV19, the J call TRBJ1-1; maybe TRBD1 (5 bases). This CDR3 contains 14 residues. Trimming stripped 1 base from V and 1 base from J, with 7 bases between. The V gene's germline CDR1 is LNHDA and CDR2 SQIVND (reference sequence). For the CDR3, the DNA is TGTGCCAGTAGTATAGGCAGGGAGAACACTGAAGCTTTCTTT. Translation: CASSIGRENTEAFF.

This chain uses TRBV15 with TRBJ1-5, with D possibly being TRBD1 (5 bases). V was trimmed by 2 bases and J by 6 bases, leaving 8 bases between them. CDR1 LNHNV and CDR2 YYDKDF come from the germline V gene (reference sequence). This CDR3 spans 13 amino acids. In nucleotides, the CDR3 is TGTGCCACCAGCAGAACACAGGCTCAGCCCCAGCATTTT. Encoded protein: CATSRTQAQPQHF.

The genes are TRBV11-3 and TRBJ1-4; 9 bases map to TRBD1. The CDR3 loop spans 15 amino acids. Trimming cost V 6 bases and J 7 bases; bases outside gene matches: 9. CDR1 SGHNT and CDR2 YENEEA come from the germline V gene. The CDR3 here is CASRLTGGGGEKLFF. Written as DNA, the CDR3 is TGTGCCAGCAGATTGACAGGGGGAGGAGGTGAAAAACTGTTTTTT.